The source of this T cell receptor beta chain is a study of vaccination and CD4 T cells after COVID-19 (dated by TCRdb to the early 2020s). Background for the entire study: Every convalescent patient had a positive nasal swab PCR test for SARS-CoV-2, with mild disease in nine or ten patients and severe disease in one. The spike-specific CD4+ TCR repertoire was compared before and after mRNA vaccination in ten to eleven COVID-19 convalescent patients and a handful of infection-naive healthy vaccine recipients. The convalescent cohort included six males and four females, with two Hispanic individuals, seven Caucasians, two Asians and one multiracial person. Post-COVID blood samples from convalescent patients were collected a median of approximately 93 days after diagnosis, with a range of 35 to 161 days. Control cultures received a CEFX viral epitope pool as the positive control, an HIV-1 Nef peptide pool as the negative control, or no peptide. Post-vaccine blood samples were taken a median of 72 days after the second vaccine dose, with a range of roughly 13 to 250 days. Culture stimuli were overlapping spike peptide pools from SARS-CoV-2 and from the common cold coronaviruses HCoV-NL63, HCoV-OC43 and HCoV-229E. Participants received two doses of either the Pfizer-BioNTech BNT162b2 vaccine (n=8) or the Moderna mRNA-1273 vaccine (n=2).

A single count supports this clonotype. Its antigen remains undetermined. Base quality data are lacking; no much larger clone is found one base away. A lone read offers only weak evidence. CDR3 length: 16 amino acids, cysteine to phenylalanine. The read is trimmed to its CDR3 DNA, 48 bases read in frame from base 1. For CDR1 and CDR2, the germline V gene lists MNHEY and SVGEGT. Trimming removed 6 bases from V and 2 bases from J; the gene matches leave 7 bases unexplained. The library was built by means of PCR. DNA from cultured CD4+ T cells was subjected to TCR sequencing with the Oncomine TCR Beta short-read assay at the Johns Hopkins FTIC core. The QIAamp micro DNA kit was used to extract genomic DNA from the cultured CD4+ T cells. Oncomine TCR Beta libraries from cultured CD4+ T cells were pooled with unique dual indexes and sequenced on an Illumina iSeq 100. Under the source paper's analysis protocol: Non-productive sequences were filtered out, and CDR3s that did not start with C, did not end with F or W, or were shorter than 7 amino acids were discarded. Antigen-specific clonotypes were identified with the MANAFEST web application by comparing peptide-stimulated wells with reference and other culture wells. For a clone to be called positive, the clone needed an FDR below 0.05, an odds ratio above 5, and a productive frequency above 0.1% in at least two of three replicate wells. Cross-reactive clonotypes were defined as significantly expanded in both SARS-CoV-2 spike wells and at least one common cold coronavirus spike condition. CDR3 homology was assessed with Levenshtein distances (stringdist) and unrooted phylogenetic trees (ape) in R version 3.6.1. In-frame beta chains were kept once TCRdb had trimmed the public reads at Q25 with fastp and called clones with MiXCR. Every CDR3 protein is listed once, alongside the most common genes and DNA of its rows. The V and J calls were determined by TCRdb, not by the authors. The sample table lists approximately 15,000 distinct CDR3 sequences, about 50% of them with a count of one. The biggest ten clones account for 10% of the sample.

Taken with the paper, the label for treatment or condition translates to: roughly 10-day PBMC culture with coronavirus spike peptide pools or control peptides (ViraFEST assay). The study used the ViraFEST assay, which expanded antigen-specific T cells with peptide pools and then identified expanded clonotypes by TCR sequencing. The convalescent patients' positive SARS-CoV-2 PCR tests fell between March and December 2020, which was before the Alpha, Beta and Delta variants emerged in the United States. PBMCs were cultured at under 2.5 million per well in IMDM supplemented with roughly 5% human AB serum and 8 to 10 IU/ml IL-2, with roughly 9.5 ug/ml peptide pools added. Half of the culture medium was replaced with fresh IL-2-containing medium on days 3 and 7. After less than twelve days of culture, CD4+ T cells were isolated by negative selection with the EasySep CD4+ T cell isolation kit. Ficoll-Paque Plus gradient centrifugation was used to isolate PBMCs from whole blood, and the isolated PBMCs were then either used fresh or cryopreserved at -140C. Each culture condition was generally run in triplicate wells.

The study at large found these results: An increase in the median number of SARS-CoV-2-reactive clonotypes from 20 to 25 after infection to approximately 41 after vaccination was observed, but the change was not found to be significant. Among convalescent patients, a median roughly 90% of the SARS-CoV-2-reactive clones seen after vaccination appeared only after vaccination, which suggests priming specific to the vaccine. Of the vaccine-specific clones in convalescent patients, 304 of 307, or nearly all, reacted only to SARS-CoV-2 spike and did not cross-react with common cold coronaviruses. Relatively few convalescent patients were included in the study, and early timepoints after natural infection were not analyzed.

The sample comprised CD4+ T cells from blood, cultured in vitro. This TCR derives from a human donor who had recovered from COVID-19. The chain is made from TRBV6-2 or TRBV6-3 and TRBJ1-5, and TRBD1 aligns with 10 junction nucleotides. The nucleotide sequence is TGTGCCAGCAGCGGTGGACAGGGGGTTCGCAATCAGCCCCAGCATTTT. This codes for CASSGGQGVRNQPQHF.